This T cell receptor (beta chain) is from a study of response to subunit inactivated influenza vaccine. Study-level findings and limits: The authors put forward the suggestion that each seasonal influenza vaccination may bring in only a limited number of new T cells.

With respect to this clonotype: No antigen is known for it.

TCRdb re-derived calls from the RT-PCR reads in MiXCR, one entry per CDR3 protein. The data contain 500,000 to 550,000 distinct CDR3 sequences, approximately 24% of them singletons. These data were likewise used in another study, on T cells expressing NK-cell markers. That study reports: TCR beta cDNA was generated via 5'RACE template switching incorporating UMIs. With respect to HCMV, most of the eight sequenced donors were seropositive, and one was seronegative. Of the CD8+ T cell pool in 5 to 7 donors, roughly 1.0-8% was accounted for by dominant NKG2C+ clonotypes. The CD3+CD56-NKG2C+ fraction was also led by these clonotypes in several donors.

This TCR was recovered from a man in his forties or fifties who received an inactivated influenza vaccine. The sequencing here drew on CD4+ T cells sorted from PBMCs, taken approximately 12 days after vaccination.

The CDR3 is CASSSLQSSGGYNEQFF. In nucleotides, the CDR3 is TGTGCCAGCAGCTCCCTGCAGTCTAGCGGGGGATACAATGAGCAGTTCTTC. The chain combines TRBV11-2 with TRBJ2-1, with TRBD2 matching 10 bases. Losses at the gene ends were 4 bases for V and 4 bases for J; bases not matched to a gene: 10. The CDR3 loop spans 17 amino acids. Germline V gene lookup returns CDR1 SGHAT and CDR2 FQNNGV.